The 14 T cell receptor beta chains below were found in one sample sequenced in a study of T cell responses to AZD1222 COVID-19 vaccine. Sequenced by immunoSEQ multiplex PCR; TCRdb stores in-frame clones only, minus some. Of 75,000 to 90,000 clones in the sample, approximately 83% were seen once. The sample consisted of peripheral blood, taken 28 days after the second AZD1222 dose. These receptor sequences come from an adult who received the AZD1222 COVID-19 vaccine.

The chain links TRBV28 to TRBJ1-4; perhaps TRBD1 as D (5 bases). The CDR3 consists of 15 residues. The germline V and J ends were trimmed by 2 bases and 3 bases, with 10 bases remaining between them. In germline, CDR1 is MDHEN, CDR2 SYDVKM. CDR3 loop: CASSLGGSANEKLFF. The CDR3 bases are TGTGCCAGCAGTTTAGGGGGATCGGCTAATGAAAAACTGTTTTTT.

The chain uses TRBV7-8 and TRBJ1-1; D ambiguous. This CDR3 region has 15 residues. The germline gives CDR1 SGHVS, CDR2 FQNEAQ. Deletions cut 4 bases from V and 1 base from J, with 13 bases between. In DNA form, the CDR3 reads TGTGCCAGCAGCTCCCCCGGGTCCCGGAACACTGAAGCTTTCTTT. Translation gives CASSSPGSRNTEAFF.

This clone was found a few times. The rearrangement uses TRBV12-3 or TRBV12-4 and TRBJ2-2; D gene uncertain. The V gene lost 1 base and the J gene lost 7 bases, with 7 bases spanning the gap. The CDR3 loop spans 13 amino acids. CDR3 nucleotide sequence: TGTGCCAGCAGTTTAGGGGGTATCGGGGAGCTGTTTTTT. Translated, it gives CASSLGGIGELFF.

V gene TRBV30 combines with J gene TRBJ1-2, with D uncertain. This CDR3 region has 12 residues. Germline V gives CDR1 GTSNPN, CDR2 SVGIG (reference sequence). Trimming took 5 bases from V and 1 from J, leaving 8 bases between them. The CDR3 nucleotides read TGTGCCTGGTCCGGGTTTAACTATGGCTACACCTTC. Its translation: CAWSGFNYGYTF.

This chain links TRBV2 with TRBJ1-2; a possible D gene is TRBD1 (6 bases). Germline CDR1 and CDR2: SNHLY and FYNNEI. The CDR3 loop spans 12 amino acids. The V end lost 6 bases, the J end lost 8 bases, and 13 bases lay between the germline ends. CDR3 in DNA: TGTGCCAGCAGAACACAGGGAGGCGGCTACACCTTC. Its translation: CASRTQGGGYTF. Complete variable domain (other parts from reference TRBV2 and TRBJ1-2): EPEVTQTPSHQVTQMGQEVILRCVPISNHLYFYWYRQILGQKVEFLVSFYNNEISEKSEIFDDQFSVERPDGSNFTLKIRSTKLEDSAMYFCASRTQGGGYTFGSGTRLTVV.

The V and J genes are TRBV4-1 and TRBJ1-5; 7 nucleotides match TRBD1. V dropped 0 bases and J dropped 2; count of bases not matched to a gene: 4. The CDR3 runs 16 residues. Germline assignment: CDR1 MGHRA and CDR2 YSYEKL. The CDR3 DNA reads TGCGCCAGCAGCCAAGATGGAACAGGGGGCAATCAGCCCCAGCATTTT. Encoded protein: CASSQDGTGGNQPQHF.

Only a few counts were recorded for this clone. The chain carries TRBV4-3 and TRBJ1-2, with 9 bases lining up with TRBD1. The CDR3 sequence is 15 residues long. Unmatched junction bases numbered 6, after V lost 4 bases and J lost 3 bases. Germline CDR1 is LGHNA and CDR2 is YSLEER. CDR3 protein: CASSPGTGPHYGYTF. The CDR3 DNA sequence: TGCGCCAGCAGCCCTGGGACAGGGCCTCACTATGGCTACACCTTC.

This clone has only one observation. The chain couples TRBV28 to TRBJ1-2, with D uncertain. V was shortened by 1 base and J by 0 bases, with 0 bases between the two germline ends. The CDR3 is made up of 12 amino acids. CDR1 is MDHEN and CDR2 is SYDVKM in the germline V gene. The CDR3 loop reads CASSLSNYGYTF. CDR3 DNA sequence: TGTGCCAGCAGTTTATCTAACTATGGCTACACCTTC.

V is TRBV3-1 (or the pseudogene TRBV3-2) and J is TRBJ2-5; 8 nucleotides align to TRBD1. The CDR3 loop spans 16 amino acids. Germline V CDR1 and CDR2: LGHDT, YNNKEL (reference sequence). Trimming removed 2 bases from V and 5 bases from J; junction bases left unmatched: 10. The CDR3 here is CASSQQIGQGSETQYF. In DNA, the CDR3 is TGTGCCAGCAGCCAACAGATCGGACAGGGTTCGGAGACCCAGTACTTC.

The chain joins TRBV5-5 to TRBJ2-3; D is uncertain. The CDR3 length is 15 residues. Trimming removed 0 bases from V and 0 bases from J, with 8 bases in between. Germline CDR1 reads SGHKS; CDR2 reads YYEKEE (reference sequence). The CDR3 bases are TGTGCCAGCAGCTTGGCCGGCTATAGCACAGATACGCAGTATTTT. The encoded protein is CASSLAGYSTDTQYF.

This sequence joins TRBV19 and TRBJ1-1; D is perhaps TRBD1 (5 bases). CDR1 is LNHDA, CDR2 SQIVND, per germline (reference sequence). The CDR3 consists of 15 residues. V gave up 5 bases and J gave up 0 bases, with 13 bases separating them. The CDR3 sequence is CASSPQTAMNTEAFF. The CDR3 coding sequence is TGTGCCAGTAGTCCTCAGACAGCTATGAACACTGAAGCTTTCTTT.

J is TRBJ1-3 and V is TRBV9; the D gene is possibly TRBD1 (5 bases). CDR1 and CDR2 from the germline V gene are SGDLS and YYNGEE. V lost 3 bases, J lost 0 bases, and 10 bases lay in between. The CDR3 extends over 15 amino acids. This CDR3 is CASSGDPGSGNTIYF. CDR3 sequence (DNA): TGTGCCAGCAGCGGGGACCCTGGCTCTGGAAACACCATATATTTT.

The gene calls are TRBV4-2 and TRBJ1-2, with D possibly TRBD1 on 5 matching bases. This CDR3 comprises 15 residues. CDR1 is LGHNA, CDR2 YNFKEQ, per germline. The ends were cut back, 0 bases at V and 4 bases at J, with 12 bases in the middle. This chain's CDR3 is CASSQDLTALYGYTF. DNA of the CDR3: TGTGCCAGCAGCCAAGATTTGACAGCCCTCTATGGCTACACCTTC.

V usage is TRBV28 and J usage is TRBJ2-7; no definite D call. CDR3 length: 13 residues. V lost 4 bases, J lost 3 bases, and 10 bases lay in between. The V gene's germline CDR1 is MDHEN and CDR2 SYDVKM. The CDR3 region is CASSSRNLYEQYF. The CDR3 DNA sequence: TGTGCCAGCAGTTCAAGGAATCTCTACGAGCAGTACTTC.